This TCR beta chain derives from a study of cytomegalovirus exposure and HLA in healthy donors. The CDR3 runs 14 residues. Germline CDR1 and CDR2: LNHNV and YYDKDF (reference sequence). V was trimmed by 0 bases and J by 9 bases, leaving 12 bases between them. This clone was picked up one time. Use of 60 Vbeta and 13 Jbeta primers characterized the PCR. Clones were sequenced by immunoSEQ multiplex PCR, and TCRdb holds only the in-frame ones, with some missing. The repertoire includes 95,000 to 150,000 clones, approximately 82% of them detected once, and around 18% sits in the top ten. Specimen: PBMCs. V gene TRBV15 combines with J gene TRBJ1-5; D gene uncertain. The TCR sequence derives from a young man in good health and CMV-seropositive. This chain's CDR3 is CATSRDDGVAPQHF. DNA of the CDR3: TGTGCCACCAGCAGAGATGACGGGGTGGCGCCCCAGCATTTT.